These T cell receptor beta chains were read from a single sample in a study of Graves' ophthalmopathy and Graves' hyperthyroidism. TCRdb re-derived calls from the multiplex PCR reads in MiXCR, one entry per CDR3 protein. The data show 150,000 to 200,000 distinct CDR3 sequences, around 39% seen once. Sample: peripheral blood. These receptor sequences come from a young man with Graves' ophthalmopathy. The CDR3 runs from the conserved cysteine through the conserved F or W. The order of the fields is J gene, D gene, clone size, V gene, CDR3 DNA, CDR3 protein. The D gene is left open where the match is weak. Expanded clones are given a class, and other clones once, few, many or no size at all.

J: TRBJ1-5
D: NA
size: once
V: TRBV7-2
DNA: TGTGCCAGCAGTCGGGGATGGGGCCAGCCCCAGCATTTT
CDR3: CASSRGWGQPQHF

J: TRBJ1-2
D: NA
size: NA
V: TRBV6-1
DNA: TGTGCCAGCAGTGAAGCCCGGGCCCGGGGTGGCTACACCTTC
CDR3: CASSEARARGGYTF

J: TRBJ2-7
D: TRBD2
size: many
V: TRBV12-3/TRBV12-4
DNA: TGTGCCAGCACTTTGGGACTAGCGGGCGAGCAGTACTTC
CDR3: CASTLGLAGEQYF

J: TRBJ2-7
D: TRBD2
size: NA
V: TRBV7-9
DNA: TGTGCCAGCAGCCTCCGCGGGAGGCGGTACTTC
CDR3: CASSLRGRRYF

J: TRBJ1-3
D: TRBD1
size: NA
V: TRBV12-3/TRBV12-4
DNA: TGTGCCAGCAGTACGGACAGGACCCTTAAAAACACCATATATTTT
CDR3: CASSTDRTLKNTIYF

J: TRBJ2-7
D: TRBD1
size: NA
V: TRBV7-9
DNA: TGTGCCAGCAGCAAGTCGACAGGGGGCTACGAGCAGTACTTC
CDR3: CASSKSTGGYEQYF

J: TRBJ2-7
D: NA
size: few
V: TRBV20-1
DNA: TGCAGTGCCCTCAGTTCCGGGCAGCTAACCTACGAGCAGTACTTC
CDR3: CSALSSGQLTYEQYF

J: TRBJ1-1
D: NA
size: many
V: TRBV6-1
DNA: TGTGCCAGCAGGAGTTTGGGGGGGCGCGGAGGCACTGAAGCTTTCTTT
CDR3: CASRSLGGRGGTEAFF

J: TRBJ2-5
D: TRBD2
size: many
V: TRBV12-3/TRBV12-4
DNA: TGTGCCAGCACCACTAGCGAGGGAGAGACCCAGTACTTC
CDR3: CASTTSEGETQYF

J: TRBJ1-1
D: NA
size: many
V: TRBV20-1
DNA: TGCAGTGCCAGAGGAGAGGTGACAGCTTTCTTT
CDR3: CSARGEVTAFF

J: TRBJ1-1
D: NA
size: many
V: TRBV27
DNA: TGTGCCAGCAGTTTTTATGGGGGCTATGCTTTCTTT
CDR3: CASSFYGGYAFF

J: TRBJ2-7
D: NA
size: NA
V: TRBV28
DNA: NA
CDR3: CASSFLAQGMIEQYF

J: TRBJ1-2
D: TRBD1
size: NA
V: TRBV2
DNA: TGTGCCAGCAGGGAAGACAGGGCCGGAGGCTACACCTTC
CDR3: CASREDRAGGYTF

J: TRBJ1-2
D: NA
size: NA
V: TRBV6-2/TRBV6-3
DNA: TGTGCCAGCAGTTACTCGACAGGCCATGGCTACACCTTC
CDR3: CASSYSTGHGYTF

J: TRBJ1-6
D: TRBD1
size: many
V: TRBV7-2
DNA: TGTGCCAGCAGCCCTCGGACAGGGGGCGGGAGTTCACCCCTCCACTTT
CDR3: CASSPRTGGGSSPLHF

J: TRBJ2-7
D: TRBD1
size: NA
V: TRBV27
DNA: TGTGCCAGCAGCTCCTTACGACAGGGTTTTGACTACGAGCAGTACTTC
CDR3: CASSSLRQGFDYEQYF

J: TRBJ2-2
D: NA
size: many
V: TRBV30
DNA: TGTGCCTGGAGTAAGGAGAACACCGGGGAGCTGTTTTTT
CDR3: CAWSKENTGELFF

J: TRBJ2-7
D: NA
size: many
V: TRBV6-2/TRBV6-3
DNA: TGTGCCAGCCCAGCGCCCAACCGAGACAATCAGTGGGAGCAGTACTTC
CDR3: CASPAPNRDNQWEQYF

J: TRBJ1-2
D: TRBD1
size: once
V: TRBV27
DNA: TGTGCCAGCAGTTTAGGGACAGGGAACTACACCTTC
CDR3: CASSLGTGNYTF

J: TRBJ1-1
D: NA
size: many
V: TRBV7-9
DNA: TGTGCCAGCAGATTAGGCCCGGACCGTGTGAACACTGAAGCTTTCTTT
CDR3: CASRLGPDRVNTEAFF

J: TRBJ2-7
D: TRBD2
size: many
V: TRBV2
DNA: TGTGCCAGCAGTCGTTTGCGGGAGGGGTACGAGCAGTACTTC
CDR3: CASSRLREGYEQYF

J: TRBJ2-7
D: NA
size: NA
V: TRBV6-9
DNA: TGTGCCAGCAGTGGGTACACGGGTTTGGACGGCTTGCAGTACTTC
CDR3: CASSGYTGLDGLQYF

J: TRBJ2-7
D: TRBD1
size: NA
V: TRBV19
DNA: TGTGCCAGTAGCCTTGGGACAGGGCGCCCCTACGAGCAGTACTTC
CDR3: CASSLGTGRPYEQYF

J: TRBJ2-5
D: NA
size: many
V: TRBV12-3/TRBV12-4
DNA: TGTGCCAGCAGTTTAGTCAGGGTCGGAGAGACCCAGTACTTC
CDR3: CASSLVRVGETQYF

J: TRBJ2-7
D: TRBD1
size: many
V: TRBV28
DNA: TGTGCCAGCAGCTTTCCTCATCGGGACAGGAGGTCCTACGAGCAGTACTTC
CDR3: CASSFPHRDRRSYEQYF

J: TRBJ2-7
D: NA
size: many
V: TRBV6-2/TRBV6-3
DNA: TGTGCCAGCAGTCCCCCCCCGTCCTACGAGCAGTACTTC
CDR3: CASSPPPSYEQYF

J: TRBJ2-7
D: NA
size: few
V: TRBV6-1
DNA: TGTGCCGGAGGCCATAGAGGCGAGCAGTACTTC
CDR3: CAGGHRGEQYF

J: TRBJ2-7
D: NA
size: many
V: TRBV5-1
DNA: TGCGCCAGCAGCTTGGGGACTATCTACGAGCAGTACTTC
CDR3: CASSLGTIYEQYF

J: TRBJ1-1
D: NA
size: NA
V: TRBV28
DNA: NA
CDR3: CASILAGQAVEAFF

J: TRBJ1-5
D: TRBD1
size: NA
V: TRBV28
DNA: TGTGCCAGCACCCTTTTTAAGGACAGGGTCCAGCATTTT
CDR3: CASTLFKDRVQHF

J: TRBJ2-5
D: TRBD1
size: many
V: TRBV28
DNA: TGTGCCAGCAGCCTGGACAGGGTCGAGACCCAGTACTTC
CDR3: CASSLDRVETQYF

J: TRBJ1-2
D: NA
size: NA
V: TRBV7-3
DNA: TGTGCCAGCAGCCCCCCTTGGGGGGGGTACTATGGCTACACCTTC
CDR3: CASSPPWGGYYGYTF

J: TRBJ1-1
D: NA
size: many
V: TRBV6-1
DNA: TGTGCCAGCAGTGAAGCGCCTTCGCCGGGCACTGAAGCTTTCTTT
CDR3: CASSEAPSPGTEAFF

J: TRBJ2-2
D: NA
size: many
V: TRBV28
DNA: TGTGCCAGCAGTTTATCCGGGGACACCGGGGAGCTGTTTTTT
CDR3: CASSLSGDTGELFF

J: TRBJ1-1
D: TRBD1
size: NA
V: TRBV10-3
DNA: TGTGCCATCAGTCCCTCAGGGGGCCTAGGGGCTGAAGCTTTCTTT
CDR3: CAISPSGGLGAEAFF

J: TRBJ1-2
D: NA
size: many
V: TRBV4-3
DNA: TGCGCCAGCAGCCAAGCTGACAACCTCCGCTATGGCTACACCTTC
CDR3: CASSQADNLRYGYTF

J: TRBJ1-2
D: NA
size: many
V: TRBV28
DNA: TGTGCCAGCACCCTTCGTGTGGGGGATGGCTACACCTTC
CDR3: CASTLRVGDGYTF

J: TRBJ2-4
D: TRBD1
size: NA
V: TRBV5-1
DNA: TGCGCCAGCAGCACCACAGGGGAGTCTTCCATTCAGTACTTC
CDR3: CASSTTGESSIQYF

J: TRBJ1-2
D: NA
size: NA
V: TRBV6-2/TRBV6-3
DNA: TGTGCCAGCAGTACACAGCTTGGCTATGGCTACACCTTC
CDR3: CASSTQLGYGYTF

J: TRBJ2-7
D: NA
size: many
V: TRBV29-1
DNA: TGCAGCGTCGCCCGTGGGGGACAAGATCCCCTCGAGCAGTACTTC
CDR3: CSVARGGQDPLEQYF

J: TRBJ2-2
D: TRBD2
size: many
V: TRBV12-3/TRBV12-4
DNA: TGTGCCAGCAGCCTACCGGGACTAGCCACCGGGGAGCTGTTTTTT
CDR3: CASSLPGLATGELFF

J: TRBJ1-2
D: NA
size: many
V: TRBV6-5
DNA: TGTGCCAGCAGTTACTCGACCGGGAACTATGGCTACACCTTC
CDR3: CASSYSTGNYGYTF

J: TRBJ2-2
D: NA
size: many
V: TRBV30
DNA: TGTGCCTGGACTGGAACGAACACCGGGGAGCTGTTTTTT
CDR3: CAWTGTNTGELFF

J: TRBJ2-7
D: NA
size: many
V: TRBV24-1
DNA: TGTGCCACCGCGGACGGGACGGACTACGAGCAGTACTTC
CDR3: CATADGTDYEQYF

J: TRBJ1-5
D: NA
size: few
V: TRBV27
DNA: TGTGCCAGCGGTGGGGGGGGCGGTCAGCCCCAGCATTTT
CDR3: CASGGGGGQPQHF

J: TRBJ1-3
D: NA
size: NA
V: TRBV12-3/TRBV12-4
DNA: TGTGCCAGCAATACGGACAGATCAACCTCTGGAAACACCATATATTTT
CDR3: CASNTDRSTSGNTIYF

J: TRBJ1-2
D: NA
size: many
V: TRBV4-1
DNA: TGCGCCAGCAGCGCGCGCCCTAACTATGGCTACACCTTC
CDR3: CASSARPNYGYTF

J: TRBJ2-5
D: TRBD2
size: many
V: TRBV20-1
DNA: TGCAGTGCTTCGACTAGCGGAGAGACCCAGTACTTC
CDR3: CSASTSGETQYF

J: TRBJ1-2
D: NA
size: many
V: TRBV12-3/TRBV12-4
DNA: TGTGCCAGCAGAAGGGGCAGGTTGGTTGGCTACACCTTC
CDR3: CASRRGRLVGYTF

J: TRBJ2-2
D: NA
size: many
V: TRBV2
DNA: TGTGCCAGCAACTTCCTTGGGGCAGGGCCCACCGGGGAGCTGTTTTTT
CDR3: CASNFLGAGPTGELFF

J: TRBJ2-3
D: NA
size: NA
V: TRBV7-2
DNA: TGTGCCAGCCTCATTGGGGCCCTCACAGATACGCAGTATTTT
CDR3: CASLIGALTDTQYF

J: TRBJ1-1
D: NA
size: NA
V: TRBV6-2/TRBV6-3
DNA: TGTGCCAGCAGTTACGGCGGGCTATTCCCCCCGGGGGCTTTCTTT
CDR3: CASSYGGLFPPGAFF